Below are 8 T cell receptor beta chains sequenced from a single sample in a study of T-cell reconstitution after alpha-beta-depleted transplantation in children (dated by TCRdb to 2016 to 2017). The receptor library was made with PCR. The data were produced on an Illumina HiSeq 2500. TCR libraries were prepared with molecular barcoding, using unique molecular identifiers to normalize TCRbeta repertoire quantification. TCRdb handled the public reads itself, with Q25 trimming in fastp and clone calling in MiXCR, and kept productive beta chains. All rows with the same CDR3 protein become a single entry with the most common DNA and genes. Recorded for this sample are around 370,000 distinct CDR3 sequences; roughly 17% of them occurred a single time. Together, the top ten hold 35% to 50% of the sample. Taken with the paper, the label for treatment or condition translates to: allogeneic hematopoietic cell transplantation with graft depleted of TCRalphabeta T cells and CD19 B cells.

Sequencing was performed on PBMCs, mostly from graft donor cells, taken 360 days after TCRalphabeta/CD19-depleted stem cell transplant. The origin of the receptors is a male patient between 2 and 10 years old who had a stem cell transplant for acute lymphoblastic leukemia, so the T cells may come from the graft donor.

Remarks on this clonotype: A clone one base away is much larger, so this may be a read error. The V gene is TRBV3-1, the J gene TRBJ1-1, with D perhaps TRBD1 (5 bases). Germline loops: CDR1 LGHDT, CDR2 YNNKEL (reference sequence). This CDR3 region has 16 residues. The CDR3 DNA reads TGTACCAGCAGTTTTAGGCGGCTGGGGGAGAACACTGAAGCTTTCTTT. Protein: CTSSFRRLGENTEAFF.

The chain couples TRBV19 to TRBJ2-7, with D possibly TRBD2 on 5 matching bases. Trimming took 5 bases from V and 4 from J, leaving 18 bases between them. This CDR3 comprises 15 residues. Per the germline V gene, CDR1 is LNHDA and CDR2 is SQIVND (reference sequence). The CDR3 DNA reads as TGTGCCAGTAGTCCCAATGGACTTTACAGTTACGAGCAGTACTTC. Its translation is CASSPNGLYSYEQYF.

This clonotype was detected ten times or more. The V gene is TRBV28, the J gene TRBJ2-1; the D call may be TRBD1 or TRBD2 (5 bases each). CDR3 length: 16 residues. CDR1 is MDHEN, CDR2 SYDVKM, per germline. The V end was cut by 2 bases, the J end by 5 bases, with 16 bases between. In DNA, the CDR3 is TGTGCCAGCAGTTTAAGGGGTAGTTGGGGACACAATGAGCAGTTCTTC. This translates into CASSLRGSWGHNEQFF.

The J gene is TRBJ2-1, the V gene TRBV25-1; no reliable D call. Germline V gene sequence: CDR1 MGHDK, CDR2 SYGVNS. Trimming pared 3 bases from V and 2 bases from J, leaving 14 bases between. The CDR3 contains 16 residues. The CDR3 DNA sequence: TGTGCCAGCAGTGACCAAGACCGACACCCCTACAATGAGCAGTTCTTC. Translation: CASSDQDRHPYNEQFF.

The rearrangement uses TRBV5-5 and TRBJ2-3, with D perhaps matching TRBD1 or TRBD2 (7 bases each). The V and J ends lost 0 bases and 6 bases respectively, with 14 bases between them. Germline CDR1 SGHKS, CDR2 YYEKEE (reference sequence). The CDR3 contains 15 residues. CDR3 in DNA: TGTGCCAGCAGCTTGGGGCAGGGGGAGGGGGATACGCAGTATTTT. Translation gives CASSLGQGEGDTQYF. Full variable domain (missing parts from reference TRBV5-5 and TRBJ2-3): DAGVTQSPTHLIKTRGQQVTLRCSPISGHKSVSWYQQVLGQGPQFIFQYYEKEERGRGNFPDRFSARQFPNYSSELNVNALLLGDSALYLCASSLGQGEGDTQYFGPGTRLTVL.

A few counts support this clonotype. The chain recombines TRBV29-1 with TRBJ2-1; 9 bases are a match to TRBD2. Germline V gene lookup returns CDR1 SQVTM and CDR2 ANQGSEA. The V segment lost 8 bases and the J segment 7 bases; nucleotides outside the gene matches: 12. The CDR3 has 14 amino acids. The CDR3 DNA sequence: TGCAGCCCCCGCCTAGCGGGACATACTAATGAGCAGTTCTTC. Encoded protein: CSPRLAGHTNEQFF.

The chain is built from TRBV7-9 and TRBJ2-3; D is possibly TRBD2 (5 bases). CDR1 and CDR2 (germline): SEHNR, FQNEAQ (reference sequence). V dropped 1 base and J dropped 3 bases, with 14 bases sitting between them. This CDR3 region has 16 residues. Here the CDR3 reads CASSLVASGRTDTQYF. The CDR3 DNA reads TGTGCCAGCAGCTTAGTCGCCTCGGGGAGAACAGATACGCAGTATTTT.

The chain carries TRBV4-3 and TRBJ2-2; TRBD1 matches at 7 bases. The CDR3 runs to 17 residues. Trimming cost V 1 base and J 6 bases; bases outside gene matches: 11. Looked up from germline, CDR1 is LGHNA and CDR2 is YSLEER. The CDR3 DNA sequence: TGCGCCAGCAGCCAAGTGACAGGGTATGAATCTCCCGGGGAGCTGTTTTTT. It encodes CASSQVTGYESPGELFF.